These T cell receptor beta chains were read from a single sample in a study of T cells in Graves' hyperthyroidism and ophthalmopathy. TCRdb recomputed calls from the multiplex PCR reads with MiXCR, one row per CDR3 protein. This repertoire shows 600,000 to 650,000 distinct CDR3 sequences, 15% to 20% found once; its top ten account for 3% to 4.5%. Specimen: blood. The receptors were sampled from a woman under 40 with Graves' hyperthyroidism. The CDR3 runs from the conserved cysteine through the conserved F or W. The D gene is left open where the match is weak. Only part of the rows carry a size: once, few, many, or a class if the clone is expanded.

clone_size	d_call	v_call	j_call	cdr3_nt	cdr3_aa
many	.	TRBV27	TRBJ1-2	TGTGCCAGCAGTCAGGACAGTTTTAGCTATGGCTACACCTTC	CASSQDSFSYGYTF
few	TRBD2	TRBV20-1	TRBJ2-7	TGCAGTGCTAGGAGTAGCGGGAGTGTAGACGAGCAGTACTTC	CSARSSGSVDEQYF
.	.	TRBV7-9	TRBJ2-3	TGTGCCAGCAGCTCCTCTAGCGAGTCTAACACAGATACGCAGTATTTT	CASSSSSESNTDTQYF
many	TRBD1	TRBV6-2/TRBV6-3	TRBJ2-7	TGTGCCAGCAGTTCACCCAGGGGGCGCGCCGAGCAGTACTTC	CASSSPRGRAEQYF
.	TRBD1	TRBV13	TRBJ2-1	TGTGCCAGCAGCCCCGGACAGGGCCGGACCTACAATGAGCAGTTCTTC	CASSPGQGRTYNEQFF
many	TRBD2	TRBV28	TRBJ2-1	TGTGCCAGCAGTTTAAAGCGGGGATACTACAATGAGCAGTTCTTC	CASSLKRGYYNEQFF
many	TRBD1	TRBV28	TRBJ2-7	TGTGCCAGCAGCAACAGGGGCGAGCAGTACTTC	CASSNRGEQYF
few	.	TRBV27	TRBJ1-4	TGTGCCAGCAGTTTATGGGCAGCCACTAATGAAAAACTGTTTTTT	CASSLWAATNEKLFF
many	TRBD1	TRBV18	TRBJ1-4	TGTGCCAGCTCACAAGACAGGGGAAGAGGAAAACTGTTTTTT	CASSQDRGRGKLFF
few	TRBD1	TRBV20-1	TRBJ1-5	TGCAGTGCTTCTCAGGGGGGGCGCGGTCAGCCCCAGCATTTT	CSASQGGRGQPQHF
many	.	TRBV7-2	TRBJ1-2	TGTGCCAGCAGCACCCTAGGTTCCGGGGTTGGGAGCTATGGCTACACCTTC	CASSTLGSGVGSYGYTF
.	.	TRBV4-3	TRBJ2-7	TGCGCCAGGTGGGACGGGAACTCCTACGAGCAGTACTTC	CARWDGNSYEQYF
many	.	TRBV3-1	TRBJ2-2	TGTGCCAGCAGCCAGGGACGGAACACCGGGGAGCTGTTTTTT	CASSQGRNTGELFF
.	TRBD1	TRBV18	TRBJ1-6	TGTGCCAGCTCGTCGGACAGGGTGGTCTCTAATTCACCCCTCCACTTT	CASSSDRVVSNSPLHF
.	TRBD1	TRBV12-3/TRBV12-4	TRBJ2-2	TGTGCCAGCAGTTTCAGGGGACAGGGGTTCGCCGGGGAGCTGTTTTTT	CASSFRGQGFAGELFF
.	TRBD2	TRBV18	TRBJ2-1	TGTGCCAGCTCATCCCTAGCGGCGGGGGTCAATGAGCAGTTCTTC	CASSSLAAGVNEQFF
many	TRBD2	TRBV11-2	TRBJ2-3	TGTGCCAGCAGCTTTAAGACTAGCGGGAGGGAGGCCCTTACAACCACAGATACGCAGTATTTT	CASSFKTSGREALTTTDTQYF
.	TRBD2	TRBV14	TRBJ2-2	TGTGCCAGCAGCCATCCCGGACTAGCGGGAGCTACCGGGGAGCTGTTTTTT	CASSHPGLAGATGELFF
.	TRBD2	TRBV6-5	TRBJ2-2	TGTGCCAGCAGTTACTCCAGACTAGCGGGAGTAACCGGGGAGCTGTTTTTT	CASSYSRLAGVTGELFF
many	.	TRBV6-6	TRBJ2-1	TGTGCCAGCAGTTACTCTGGCGCCAACAATGAGCAGTTCTTC	CASSYSGANNEQFF
.	TRBD2	TRBV27	TRBJ2-2	TGTGCCAGCACGGCTAGCGGAAACTTAAACACCGGGGAGCTGTTTTTT	CASTASGNLNTGELFF
once	TRBD2	TRBV20-1	TRBJ2-7	TGCAGTGCCGCCGGGACTAGCGGGAGGTCCTACGAGCAGTACTTC	CSAAGTSGRSYEQYF
.	.	TRBV7-9	TRBJ1-4	TGTGCCAGCAGGAACGGGAAAGGGAATCTGGAAAAACTGTTTTTT	CASRNGKGNLEKLFF
many	.	TRBV6-2/TRBV6-3	TRBJ1-1	TGTGCCAGCAGTTACCGGGCGGGCTTGAACACTGAAGCTTTCTTT	CASSYRAGLNTEAFF
.	TRBD2	TRBV27	TRBJ2-2	TGTGCCAGCAGTTGGACTAGTCCCGGGGAGCTGTTTTTT	CASSWTSPGELFF
many	.	TRBV28	TRBJ2-7	TGTGCCACCCGCAGCAGGCAGGGAGGCGAGCAGTACTTC	CATRSRQGGEQYF
.	TRBD2	TRBV12-3/TRBV12-4	TRBJ2-1	TGTGCCAGCAGTTTAACCCTAGGGACTAGCGGGAGGTCGGACAATGAGCAGTTCTTC	CASSLTLGTSGRSDNEQFF
.	.	TRBV20-1	TRBJ1-5	TGCAGTGCTAGAGATCCCCTGGCCTTAAATCAGCCCCAGCATTTT	CSARDPLALNQPQHF
.	TRBD2	TRBV20-1	TRBJ2-7	TGCAGTGCGGACCCGGGACTAGCTGACTACGAGCAGTACTTC	CSADPGLADYEQYF
.	TRBD1	TRBV30	TRBJ2-2	TGTGCCTGGAGTGTACGGTCGGGACAGTTGAACACCGGGGAGCTGTTTTTT	CAWSVRSGQLNTGELFF
few	.	TRBV2	TRBJ2-7	TGTGCCAGCAGTGAAGAGGGAGGGGGTTACGAGCAGTACTTC	CASSEEGGGYEQYF
.	TRBD1	TRBV2	TRBJ1-6	TGTGCCAGTCGGGACAGGGTGCACTATAATTCACCCCTCCACTTT	CASRDRVHYNSPLHF
many	TRBD2	TRBV6-5	TRBJ2-5	TGTGCCAGCAGTTACCCCGGGGGGGGGGCAGAGACCCAGTACTTC	CASSYPGGGAETQYF
.	TRBD2	TRBV6-2/TRBV6-3	TRBJ2-3	TGTGCCAGCAGTTACTCGAAAACCGGGACTAGCGGCCCCAAACCGTGGCCGACAGATACGCAGTATTTT	CASSYSKTGTSGPKPWPTDTQYF
few	.	TRBV27	TRBJ1-4	TGTGCCAGCAGCGGGGGGCCGACAACAACTAATGAAAAACTGTTTTTT	CASSGGPTTTNEKLFF
many	.	TRBV7-9	TRBJ2-7	TGTGCCAGCAGCTTAGCGCTAGCCGTAGAATTGGAGCAGTACTTC	CASSLALAVELEQYF
few	.	TRBV5-4	TRBJ2-7	TGTGCCAGCAGCTTGGGTAAAGCAAGCGTCTCCTACGAGCAGTACTTC	CASSLGKASVSYEQYF
many	TRBD1	TRBV7-2	TRBJ2-5	TGTGCCAGCGATGAGGCAGGGGGCGAAGAGACCCAGTACTTC	CASDEAGGEETQYF
.	TRBD1	TRBV5-1	TRBJ2-1	TGCGCCAGCAGCGGAAGGACAGGGGGCAGCGATGAGCAGTTCTTC	CASSGRTGGSDEQFF
few	.	TRBV10-3	TRBJ1-6	TGTGCCATCAGTGAGTCGAGAGATTCACCCCTCCACTTT	CAISESRDSPLHF
.	.	TRBV27	TRBJ1-5	TGTGCCAGCAGTTTAGAGCGCAGCAATCAGCCCCAGCATTTT	CASSLERSNQPQHF
few	.	TRBV10-2	TRBJ2-7	TGCGCCAGCAGTGACAGTCGCCACTACGAGCAGTACTTC	CASSDSRHYEQYF
.	.	TRBV19	TRBJ2-7	TGTGCCAGTAGCCCGGGACATGGCTACGAGCAGTACTTC	CASSPGHGYEQYF
.	.	TRBV5-5	TRBJ2-7	TGTGCCAGCAGCTACTGGACCGACTCCTACGAGCAGTACTTC	CASSYWTDSYEQYF
.	TRBD1	TRBV2	TRBJ2-3	TGTGCCAGCATGTGGAGCTTCACTTCGGACGGATTGGGACAGCCCTCTACAGATACGCAGTATTTT	CASMWSFTSDGLGQPSTDTQYF
many	TRBD1	TRBV6-5	TRBJ1-5	TGTGCCAGCAGTTACAGGGGGCGCGATCAGCCCCAGCATTTT	CASSYRGRDQPQHF
.	.	TRBV5-8	TRBJ2-7	TGTGCCAGCGACGTGGGGGACTCCTACGAGCAGTACTTC	CASDVGDSYEQYF
many	TRBD2	TRBV11-3	TRBJ2-1	TGTGCCAGCAGCCCGGGACTAGCGGGAGGATCTGAGCAGTTCTTC	CASSPGLAGGSEQFF
few	.	TRBV11-2	TRBJ2-1	TGTGCCAGCAGGCCATTAGCGGCAAATGAGCAGTTCTTC	CASRPLAANEQFF
.	.	TRBV5-4	TRBJ2-7	TGTGCCAGCAGCGAGCACCCCTCCGAGCAGTACTTC	CASSEHPSEQYF
many	.	TRBV12-3/TRBV12-4	TRBJ1-5	TGTGCCAGCAGTGTCATTAGGGGCGGGGGGACACCTCAGCATTTT	CASSVIRGGGTPQHF
few	TRBD1	TRBV30	TRBJ1-5	TGTGCCTGGAGTGCCTCCGGACAGGGGCCTGAAAATCAGCCCCAGCATTTT	CAWSASGQGPENQPQHF
.	.	TRBV6-1	TRBJ2-7	TGTGCCAGCAGTGAACGGGACTCTCGATCACCTACCTACGAGCAGTACTTC	CASSERDSRSPTYEQYF
many	.	TRBV11-2	TRBJ2-1	TGTGCCAGCAGTGGGCAGGGGCAAGGTGAGCAGTTCTTC	CASSGQGQGEQFF
many	.	TRBV2	TRBJ1-5	TGTGCCAGCAGTGAGCTGTATCAGCCCCAGCATTTT	CASSELYQPQHF
many	TRBD2	TRBV28	TRBJ2-7	TGTGCCAGCAGTTTAGCGGGAGCCCTATTCGAGCAGTACTTC	CASSLAGALFEQYF
many	TRBD1	TRBV5-6	TRBJ2-7	TGTGCCAGCAGCTCACAGGGGCCGGAGCAGTACTTC	CASSSQGPEQYF
many	.	TRBV28	TRBJ2-3	TGTGCCAGCAGTTTAATCGATACGCAGTATTTT	CASSLIDTQYF
few	.	TRBV7-2	TRBJ2-5	TGTGCCAGCAGCTTAGATAGTGCCCGGGAGACCCAGTACTTC	CASSLDSARETQYF